The 27 T cell receptor beta chains listed next were all sequenced from one sample in a study of control samples from healthy donors and cancer patients. The protocol was immunoSEQ multiplex PCR, while the TCRdb copy is restricted to in-frame clones and leaves out a portion. The sample records approximately 230,000 clones, roughly 87% being singletons. Sequencing was carried out using PBMCs. The origin of the receptors is a woman aged 55-70 years with lung cancer.

The chain is built from TRBV5-1 and TRBJ2-5; D unclear. The CDR3 runs 14 residues. Between the trimmed V and J ends, which lost 5 bases and 4 bases, there was a span of 15 bases. Germline-derived CDR1 and CDR2 are SGHRS and YFSETQ. The CDR3 reads CASRYTGGTETQYF. The CDR3 DNA sequence: TGCGCCAGCAGATATACTGGCGGTACAGAGACCCAGTACTTC.

In DNA, the CDR3 is TGTGCCAGCAGCCCCCGGAGGCAAGAGACCCAGTACTTC. Its protein product is CASSPRRQETQYF. The J gene is TRBJ2-5, the V gene TRBV3-1 (or the pseudogene TRBV3-2), with a tentative D call TRBD2 (5 bases). There are 13 residues in the CDR3. Trimming stripped 4 bases from V and 2 bases from J, with 8 bases between. Germline loops: CDR1 LGHDT, CDR2 YNNKEL (reference sequence).

The CDR3 sequence is CASSLVSGSNSPLHF. The CDR3 DNA sequence: TGTGCCAGCAGCTTAGTGTCCGGCAGTAATTCACCCCTCCACTTT. This sequence joins TRBV7-9 and TRBJ1-6; no definite D call. The V gene lost 1 base and the J gene lost 6 bases, with 10 bases spanning the gap. The CDR3 has 15 residues. Germline CDR1 SEHNR, CDR2 FQNEAQ (reference sequence).

The rearrangement joins TRBV7-6 to TRBJ1-5; 7 bases line up with TRBD1. The germline V gene encodes CDR1 SGHVS and CDR2 FNYEAQ. The CDR3 is 15 amino acids. The ends lost 5 bases at V and 3 bases at J; junction bases unmatched: 7. The CDR3 spells CASSLTGDVNQPQHF. Here the CDR3 DNA reads TGTGCCAGCAGCCTAACAGGGGATGTCAATCAGCCCCAGCATTTT.

This chain uses TRBV6-5 with TRBJ1-6, with D possibly TRBD1 on 5 matching bases. CDR1 is MNHEY, CDR2 SVGAGI, per germline. Trimming removed 6 bases from V and 8 bases from J, with 14 bases in between. This CDR3 region has 14 residues. The CDR3 DNA reads as TGTGCCAGCAGGAATGGGGGGTGGGATTCACCCCTCCACTTT. Encoded protein: CASRNGGWDSPLHF.

This clone was observed a few times. The chain has TRBV5-1 and TRBJ1-1; D is uncertain. V lost 5 bases, J lost 1 base, and 12 bases lay in between. Germline CDR1 is SGHRS and CDR2 is YFSETQ. This CDR3 has 14 amino acids. The CDR3 spells CASSSGWGNTEAFF. CDR3 coding DNA: TGCGCCAGCAGTTCGGGGTGGGGGAACACTGAAGCTTTCTTT.

This chain uses TRBV9 with TRBJ2-1; D possibly corresponds to TRBD1 (6 bases). Germline loops: CDR1 SGDLS, CDR2 YYNGEE. Trimming took off 0 bases at V and 4 bases at J, with 11 bases between the two ends. This CDR3 has 15 residues. The CDR3 DNA reads as TGTGCCAGCAGCGTAGAGGGGGACGAATACAATGAGCAGTTCTTC. This encodes CASSVEGDEYNEQFF.

The chain is built from TRBV7-3 and TRBJ2-5; D gene unclear. CDR3 length equals 14 residues. The germline gives CDR1 SGHTA, CDR2 FQGTGA. Trimming pared 0 bases from V and 7 bases from J, leaving 12 bases between. The CDR3 region has the DNA TGTGCCAGCAGCTTAACTTCCGCCAGAGGGACCCAGTACTTC. This encodes CASSLTSARGTQYF.

V gene TRBV5-1 combines with J gene TRBJ2-7; D is undetermined. This CDR3 is built from 13 residues. V was pared by 3 bases and J by 3 bases, with 10 bases between. Germline CDR1 and CDR2: SGHRS and YFSETQ. The CDR3 bases are TGCGCCAGCAGCTCGGCCCCCCTCTACGAGCAGTACTTC. Translation: CASSSAPLYEQYF.

The J gene is TRBJ1-4, the V gene TRBV2, with a possible D match to TRBD1 (5 bases). The V end lost 7 bases, the J end lost 8 bases, and 14 bases lay between the germline ends. This CDR3 has 13 amino acids. Per germline, CDR1 SNHLY and CDR2 FYNNEI. For the CDR3, the DNA is TGTGCCAGCACCAGGGAGAACAGAGAAAAACTGTTTTTT. Amino acids: CASTRENREKLFF.

The genes are TRBV6-5 and TRBJ1-1; TRBD1 is a possible D gene (6 bases). V was trimmed by 6 bases and J by 4 bases, leaving 18 bases between them. The CDR3 covers 15 residues. CDR1 is MNHEY, CDR2 SVGAGI, per germline. CDR3 amino acids: CASRPEDRPRTEAFF. CDR3 DNA: TGTGCCAGCAGACCCGAGGACAGACCTCGCACTGAAGCTTTCTTT.

This chain links TRBV7-2 with TRBJ2-5, with 7 bases fitting TRBD2. The CDR3 extends over 16 amino acids. V shed 8 bases and J 5 bases; nucleotides not matched to a gene: 17. The germline CDR1 and CDR2 sequences are SGHTA and FQGNSA. The CDR3 DNA reads TGTGCCAGCCCCCTGAGGAGGGCGGGAGTAGGGGAGACCCAGTACTTC. Protein product: CASPLRRAGVGETQYF.

CDR3 DNA sequence: TGTGCCAGCAGCTTGAGACTAGCGGGAGGCGGGGCCTACGAGCAGTACTTC. Protein: CASSLRLAGGGAYEQYF. V usage is TRBV5-5 and J usage is TRBJ2-7, with TRBD2 matching over 13 bases. The junction had 6 bases not matched to a gene; V was cut back by 1 base and J by 2 bases. Per the germline V gene, CDR1 is SGHKS and CDR2 is YYEKEE (reference sequence). The CDR3 covers 17 residues. The whole variable domain, filled in from reference TRBV5-5 and TRBJ2-7, reads DAGVTQSPTHLIKTRGQQVTLRCSPISGHKSVSWYQQVLGQGPQFIFQYYEKEERGRGNFPDRFSARQFPNYSSELNVNALLLGDSALYLCASSLRLAGGGAYEQYFGPGTRLTVT.

The gene calls are TRBV6-5 and TRBJ2-4, with D possibly TRBD1 on 7 matching bases. The V end was cut by 0 bases, the J end by 7 bases, with 16 bases between. CDR3 length: 16 amino acids. Germline assignment: CDR1 MNHEY and CDR2 SVGAGI. Written as DNA, the CDR3 is TGTGCCAGCAGTTACTCGAGGAGGGGGCGCGGTAACATTCAGTACTTC. Amino acids: CASSYSRRGRGNIQYF.

The chain joins TRBV2 to TRBJ2-3; 12 bases fit TRBD2. Per germline, CDR1 SNHLY and CDR2 FYNNEI. The CDR3 runs to 17 residues. After removal of 2 bases from V and 2 bases from J, the junction contained 5 bases not matched to a gene. In DNA, the CDR3 is TGTGCCAGCAGTGAATGGACTAGCGGGGCTAACACAGATACGCAGTATTTT. Its protein product is CASSEWTSGANTDTQYF.

The chain uses TRBV20-1 and TRBJ2-1, with 9 bases that match TRBD2. CDR1 is DFQATT and CDR2 is SNEGSKA in the germline V gene (reference sequence). This CDR3 is built from 15 residues. The V gene end was trimmed by 3 bases and the J gene end by 0 bases; junction bases not matched to a gene: 3. The CDR3 bases are TGCAGTGCTAGTCTACTAGCGGGCTCCTACAATGAGCAGTTCTTC. This translates into CSASLLAGSYNEQFF.

Notes on this clone: The same CDR3 arises from other DNA sequences in this sample as well. The chain joins TRBV10-3 to TRBJ2-1, with D tentatively TRBD1 (9 bases). This CDR3 comprises 17 residues. V was cut by 10 bases and J by 7 bases, with 29 bases left in between. CDR1 is ENHRY, CDR2 SYGVKD, per germline. The CDR3 nucleotides read TGTGCCAGCCGTGAGGGGGGCGGGGGGACAGGGTCGAATGAGCAGTTCTTC. Translated, it gives CASREGGGGTGSNEQFF.

The CDR3 is CASSPFTDGQETQYF. The CDR3 DNA reads TGCGCCAGCAGCCCTTTCACAGATGGCCAAGAGACCCAGTACTTC. This chain connects TRBV5-1 to TRBJ2-5; D gene unclear. Germline V CDR1 and CDR2: SGHRS, YFSETQ. This CDR3 region has 15 residues. Trimming shortened V by 4 bases and J by 1 base, and 14 bases separated the two germline ends.

This clone appeared a few times. The V gene is TRBV2, the J gene TRBJ2-2, with a weak D call TRBD1 (5 bases). This CDR3 region has 16 residues. Looked up from germline, CDR1 is SNHLY and CDR2 is FYNNEI. The V end was cut by 3 bases, the J end by 0 bases, with 11 bases between. CDR3 sequence (DNA): TGTGCCAGCAGTGAGTTTAGGACAACGAACACCGGGGAGCTGTTTTTT. This encodes CASSEFRTTNTGELFF.

The chain carries TRBV4-1 and TRBJ2-1, with a possible D match to TRBD1 (6 bases). Germline V gene data show CDR1 as MGHRA and CDR2 as YSYEKL. The V and J ends lost 4 bases and 2 bases respectively, with 12 bases between them. The CDR3 covers 15 residues. The CDR3 region has the DNA TGCGCCAGCAGCCCCACAGGGACGGCCTACAATGAGCAGTTCTTC. Its protein product is CASSPTGTAYNEQFF.

J is TRBJ2-1 and V is TRBV5-1, with 8 bases aligning to TRBD1. CDR3 length equals 15 residues. With V trimmed by 2 bases and J by 4 bases, 5 bases remained unmatched. The germline gives CDR1 SGHRS, CDR2 YFSETQ. This CDR3 is CASSFRTGLYNEQFF. The CDR3 DNA reads TGCGCCAGCAGCTTTAGGACAGGGTTGTACAATGAGCAGTTCTTC.

This rearrangement joins TRBV5-1 to TRBJ1-2; perhaps TRBD1 as D (5 bases). Germline V lookup: CDR1 SGHRS, CDR2 YFSETQ. The V gene lost 4 bases and the J gene lost 3 bases, with 10 bases spanning the gap. This CDR3 has 13 amino acids. CDR3 DNA: TGCGCCAGCAGCGTGGACATAGACTATGGCTACACCTTC. Protein product: CASSVDIDYGYTF.

By its share, this clone is medium-sized. This chain links TRBV6-5 with TRBJ1-4; 8 bases are shared with TRBD1. CDR3 length equals 16 residues. Per the germline V gene, CDR1 is MNHEY and CDR2 is SVGAGI. Trimming cost V 0 bases and J 8 bases; bases outside gene matches: 8. In DNA, the CDR3 is TGTGCCAGCAGTTACTCGGGCAGGGGGCGGAACGAAAAACTGTTTTTT. Protein: CASSYSGRGRNEKLFF.

This chain connects TRBV18 to TRBJ2-5; 9 bases line up with TRBD1. J gave up 5 bases and V 0 bases, and 10 bases lay outside the gene matches. CDR1 and CDR2 (germline): KGHSH, LQKENI. The CDR3 is 17 residues long. The DNA for the CDR3 is TGTGCCAGCTCACCACCTGGACAGGGGTCTGTCTCGGAGACCCAGTACTTC. Protein: CASSPPGQGSVSETQYF.

This clone was recorded once. The CDR3: CASSYDRGEQYF. DNA of the CDR3: TGCGCCAGCAGCTACGACAGGGGCGAGCAGTACTTC. J is TRBJ2-7 and V is TRBV5-1; TRBD1 aligns across 8 bases. CDR3 size: 12 residues. V was pared by 3 bases and J by 6 bases, with 2 bases of the junction left unmatched. Per the germline V gene, CDR1 is SGHRS and CDR2 is YFSETQ.

This clone was counted once. CDR3 nucleotides: TGTGCCAGCAGTTACACGCCTAGTAACACTGAAGCTTTCTTT. It specifies CASSYTPSNTEAFF. This sequence joins TRBV6-5 and TRBJ1-1; no clear D. In germline, CDR1 is MNHEY, CDR2 SVGAGI. This CDR3 is built from 14 residues. The ends were cut back, 2 bases at V and 2 bases at J, with 9 bases in the middle.

With regard to this clone: Other DNA sequences in the same sample also yield this CDR3. The chain couples TRBV5-1 to TRBJ2-1, with 7 bases aligning to TRBD2. This CDR3 region has 13 residues. The J segment lost 7 bases and the V segment lost 1 base, leaving 2 bases of the junction unmatched. CDR1 and CDR2 (germline): SGHRS, YFSETQ. CDR3 region: CASSLLAGNEQFF. The CDR3 nucleotides read TGCGCCAGCAGCTTGTTAGCGGGTAATGAGCAGTTCTTC.